Presented here are 3 T cell receptor beta chains from one specimen sequenced in a study of tumor-infiltrating lymphocytes in oesophageal squamous cell carcinoma. MiXCR, run by TCRdb on the PCR reads, gives a single entry per CDR3 protein. The data show just under 20,000 distinct CDR3 sequences, less than 45% seen once. Sequenced input: normal esophageal tissue next to the tumor. The receptors shown here come from a male donor with esophageal squamous cell carcinoma.

With respect to this clonotype: The conserved phenylalanine or tryptophan normally closing the CDR3 is absent here, so this likely arose from a read error. It is unclear where the CDR3 begins or ends on the DNA, so no DNA is shown, and the CDR3 is as TCRdb lists it. The gene calls are TRBV6-1 and TRBJ2-3; TRBD1 is the table's D call and was not checked against the DNA. The CDR3 is 17 amino acids long, termini counted. Germline CDR1 is MNHNS and CDR2 is SASEGT. The CDR3 loop reads CASSYDRGHRPYNEQFS.

About this clonotype itself: Likely a read error: the CDR3 ends without its conserved phenylalanine or tryptophan. The DNA is left out, because the CDR3 cannot be placed on it with certainty; the CDR3 is given as TCRdb lists it. The V gene is TRBV6-1, the J gene TRBJ2-7; the table's D call TRBD2 went unverified against the DNA. Per germline, CDR1 MNHNS and CDR2 SASEGT. The CDR3 adds up to 16 amino acids, both ends counted. The CDR3 here is CASSPLGPRDGYTFGS.

The chain couples TRBV12-3 or TRBV12-4 to TRBJ2-1; TRBD1 aligns across 9 bases. The end of the DNA fits TRBJ2-5 better, so the J call may be wrong. The CDR3 is 15 amino acids. This chain's CDR3 is CASTRRGQGGETQYF. CDR3 coding DNA: TGTGCCAGCACCCGACGGGGACAGGGAGGTGAGACCCAGTACTTC.